The T cell receptor (beta chain) described here comes from a study of cytomegalovirus exposure and HLA in healthy donors. As for the study in general: Later, an analysis reported that the 95 to 150 validation repertoires had used the same platform as the roughly 650 first-cohort repertoires. Points from the study as a whole: Cytomegalovirus-associated TCR beta chains were listed, numbering some 170. In vitro assays verified that a few CMV-associated chains recognized CMV antigens specifically. Reported results showed that the classifier diagnosed cytomegalovirus status with high specificity and sensitivity.

Germline V gene sequence: CDR1 MNHEY, CDR2 SMNVEV (reference sequence). The V gene end was trimmed by 7 bases and the J gene end by 7 bases; junction bases not matched to a gene: 16. The CDR3 runs to 16 residues. Comment on this clone: What it recognizes is unknown.

The data were produced by immunoSEQ multiplex PCR, yet TCRdb's version contains in-frame clones alone and is incomplete. This table holds roughly 300,000 clones, 86% found once. The sample consisted of PBMCs. This receptor was taken from a woman aged 18 to 35 in good health and CMV-seronegative. The chain is built from TRBV27 and TRBJ2-1; 7 positions agree with TRBD1. The CDR3 coding sequence is TGTGCCAGCACCTTCCTCGGTGGCAGGGGGTGGAATGAGCAGTTCTTC. This translates into CASTFLGGRGWNEQFF.